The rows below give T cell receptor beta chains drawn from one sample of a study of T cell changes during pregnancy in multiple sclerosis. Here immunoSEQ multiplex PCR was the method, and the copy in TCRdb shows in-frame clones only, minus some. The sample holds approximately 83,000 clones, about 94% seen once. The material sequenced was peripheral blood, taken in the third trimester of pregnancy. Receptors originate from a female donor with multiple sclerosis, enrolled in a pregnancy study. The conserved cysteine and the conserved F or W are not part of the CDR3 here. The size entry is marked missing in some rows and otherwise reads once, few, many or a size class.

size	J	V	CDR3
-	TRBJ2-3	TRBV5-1	ASSFGGIDTQY
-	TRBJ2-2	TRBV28	ASSPKPQGVRTGELF
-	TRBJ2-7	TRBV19	ASSIGGITYEQY
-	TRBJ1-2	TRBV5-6	ASSFLGRGGENGYT
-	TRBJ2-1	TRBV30	AWRGTRGNEQF
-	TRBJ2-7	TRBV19	ASSQGDSYEQY
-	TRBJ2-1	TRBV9	ASTRRDRGNNEQF
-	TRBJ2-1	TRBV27	ASSPSSGSNEQF
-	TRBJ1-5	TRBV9	ASSVDGGQGSQPQH
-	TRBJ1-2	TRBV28	ASSNPVVGYT
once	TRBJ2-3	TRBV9	ASSVKLAGEADTQY
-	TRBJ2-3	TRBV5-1	ASSLGRESMDTQY
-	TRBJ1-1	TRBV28	ASSPARVKAEAF
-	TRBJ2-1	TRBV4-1	ASSQAFDEQF
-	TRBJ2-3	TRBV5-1	ASSLGLAGTDTQY
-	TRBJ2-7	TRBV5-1	ASSLRIAGAYEQY
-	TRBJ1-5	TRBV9	ASSVVWDRSNQPQH
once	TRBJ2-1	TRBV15	ATSRDKTSGNNEQF
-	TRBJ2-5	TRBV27	ASSYKVPRAGETQY
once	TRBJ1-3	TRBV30	AWRDPGQATSGNTIY
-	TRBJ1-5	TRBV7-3	ASSPPDREGQPQH
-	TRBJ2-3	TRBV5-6	ASSLTGSTDTQY
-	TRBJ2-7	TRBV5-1	ASTNPPGNSYEQY
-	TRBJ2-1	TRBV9	ASSSRVGTADNEQF
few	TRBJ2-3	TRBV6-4	ASSIAGGGSDTQY
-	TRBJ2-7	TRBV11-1	ASSPRLAGGPREQY
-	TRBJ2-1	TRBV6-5	ASSYIGVGEQF
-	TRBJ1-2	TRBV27	ASSELNYGYT
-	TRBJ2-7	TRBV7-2	ASSLRLAGGYEQY
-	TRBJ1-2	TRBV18	ASSLYGTDYGYT
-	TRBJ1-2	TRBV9	ASSVGHRGANYGYT
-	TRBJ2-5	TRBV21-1	ASSPRGVAQY
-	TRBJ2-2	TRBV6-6	ASSYTNTGELF
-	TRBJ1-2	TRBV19	ASSRGQHRAGGYT
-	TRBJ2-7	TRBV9	ASSAPGQAAYEQY
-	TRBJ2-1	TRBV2	ASFSGTSSHNEQF
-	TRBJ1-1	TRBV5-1	ASRLEGLTEAF
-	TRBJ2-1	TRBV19	ASSMQTGGGYNEQF
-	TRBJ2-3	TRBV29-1	SVGGDRVD
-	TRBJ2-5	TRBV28	ASSSSDRGRETQY
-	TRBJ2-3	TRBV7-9	ASSLLGTSGSTDTQY
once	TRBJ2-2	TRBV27	ASSSRQGGELF
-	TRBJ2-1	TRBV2	ASLSGRAYNEQF
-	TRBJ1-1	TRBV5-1	ASRMGGRNTEAF